This T cell receptor beta chain was captured by sequencing in a study of T cell repertoires in cytomegalovirus infection. The overall study: From public TCR beta signatures came an indication of both CMV infection and matching HLA type. Study-wide results and limits: Identification of carriers of CMV plus the relevant HLA was achieved through cumulative public TCR beta family frequency. In two of eight donors, the top clonotype was HLA-C-restricted CMV-specific.

This clonotype has ten or more counts. Its matching antigen is unknown. TCRdb ran MiXCR on the reads and lists one entry per CDR3 protein. The sample yields fewer than 400,000 distinct CDR3 sequences, 18% seen once. Per the germline V gene, CDR1 is MNHNS and CDR2 is SASEGT. This CDR3 is built from 16 residues. V was trimmed by 5 bases and J by 5 bases, leaving 19 bases between them. The sequenced sample was PBMCs. The TCR sequence derives from a human donor in good health (CMV status not recorded). Some clones in this sample may be carry-over from other donors' samples. The chain is built from TRBV6-1 and TRBJ2-1; D tentatively fits TRBD1 or TRBD2 (5 bases each). CDR3 loop: CASSTYRGPKNNEQFF. In DNA form, the CDR3 reads TGTGCCAGCAGTACCTATCGGGGACCCAAAAACAATGAGCAGTTCTTC.